This entry lists 10 T cell receptor beta chains sequenced from one sample in a study of blood T cell repertoires in COVID-19. The protocol was immunoSEQ multiplex PCR, while the TCRdb copy is restricted to in-frame clones and leaves out a portion. The sample lists 87,000 or so clones, 80% to 90% occurring once. The material sequenced was peripheral blood. The receptors derive from a woman aged 80 or over with acute or convalescent COVID-19.

CDR3 sequence: CASSLSWAGMNTEAFF. The CDR3, as DNA: TGTGCCAGCAGCTTAAGTTGGGCGGGCATGAACACTGAAGCTTTCTTT. V is TRBV11-2 and J is TRBJ1-1, with D unclear. CDR1 is SGHAT and CDR2 is FQNNGV in the germline V gene. V lost 2 bases and J lost 0, with 13 bases in between. The CDR3 sequence is 16 residues long.

This chain uses TRBV30 with TRBJ1-5; D is perhaps TRBD1 (6 bases). The germline CDR1 and CDR2 sequences are GTSNPN and SVGIG (reference sequence). V lost 0 bases to trimming and J lost 11 bases, with 11 bases between them. This CDR3 spans 12 amino acids. CDR3 nucleotides: TGTGCCTGGAGTGTACAGGGCAGGACCCAGCATTTT. Translated: CAWSVQGRTQHF.

J is TRBJ2-5 and V is TRBV3-1 (or the pseudogene TRBV3-2); possibly TRBD2 for D (5 bases). CDR3 length: 15 residues. V lost 4 bases, J lost 2 bases, and 14 bases lay in between. Per germline, CDR1 LGHDT and CDR2 YNNKEL (reference sequence). CDR3 protein: CASSPRLRMQETQYF. The CDR3 region has the DNA TGTGCCAGCAGCCCTCGACTAAGGATGCAAGAGACCCAGTACTTC.

This chain joins TRBV6-5 and TRBJ2-1; 12 bases are shared with TRBD2. Per germline, CDR1 MNHEY and CDR2 SVGAGI. V trimming: 5 bases; J trimming: 2 bases; junction bases outside the gene matches: 1. This CDR3 contains 15 residues. Here the CDR3 DNA reads TGTGCCAGCAGTCGGACTAGCGGGACCTACAATGAGCAGTTCTTC. This translates into CASSRTSGTYNEQFF.

The rearrangement links TRBV5-1 to TRBJ2-3, with D tentatively TRBD1 (5 bases). The germline V gene has CDR1 SGHRS and CDR2 YFSETQ. V lost 5 bases to trimming and J lost 0 bases, with 10 bases between them. The CDR3 sequence is 14 residues long. CDR3 coding DNA: TGCGCCAGCAGTAGGACACAAAGCACAGATACGCAGTATTTT. This gives the protein CASSRTQSTDTQYF.

The CDR3 DNA follows: TGTGCCAGCAGTGAAGTAGGGGTCACTGAAGCTTTCTTT. Translation: CASSEVGVTEAFF. The chain uses TRBV25-1 and TRBJ1-1; tentative D call: TRBD1 (5 bases). Deletions cut 2 bases from V and 4 bases from J, with 8 bases between. Germline assignment: CDR1 MGHDK and CDR2 SYGVNS. The CDR3 extends over 13 amino acids. The full variable domain, rest sourced from reference TRBV25-1 and TRBJ1-1, is EADIYQTPRYLVIGTGKKITLECSQTMGHDKMYWYQQDPGMELHLIHYSYGVNSTEKGDLSSESTVSRIRTEHFPLTLESARPSHTSQYLCASSEVGVTEAFFGQGTRLTVV.

V gene TRBV6-2 or TRBV6-3 combines with J gene TRBJ1-1, with 7 bases fitting TRBD1. The CDR3 covers 15 residues. Losses at the gene ends were 5 bases for V and 1 base for J; bases not matched to a gene: 7. Germline loops: CDR1 MNHEY, CDR2 SVGEGT. The CDR3 region is CASSANRGGNTEAFF. The CDR3 coding sequence is TGTGCCAGCAGTGCAAACAGGGGTGGGAACACTGAAGCTTTCTTT.

This clone is categorized as medium-sized. The J gene is TRBJ2-7, the V gene TRBV5-1, with D perhaps TRBD1 (5 bases). Trimming stripped 4 bases from V and 2 bases from J, with 7 bases between. Germline CDR1 and CDR2: SGHRS and YFSETQ. The CDR3 extends over 12 amino acids. In DNA form, the CDR3 reads TGCGCCAGCAGCGGGGCTACCTACGAGCAGTACTTC. It codes for CASSGATYEQYF.

A remark on this clone: This sample also contains other DNA sequences that code for the same CDR3. This rearrangement joins TRBV29-1 to TRBJ1-2, with D unresolved. The V end lost 2 bases, the J end lost 5 bases, and 12 bases lay between the germline ends. CDR1 is SQVTM and CDR2 is ANQGSEA in the germline V gene. The CDR3 runs to 13 residues. CDR3 bases: TGCAGCGTTGAACGGGAGGGAGGTTATGGCTACACCTTC. The encoded protein is CSVEREGGYGYTF.

V usage is TRBV6-5 and J usage is TRBJ2-7; 9 nucleotides align to TRBD1. Trimming cost V 4 bases and J 4 bases; bases outside gene matches: 5. Germline CDR1 and CDR2: MNHEY and SVGAGI. CDR3 length: 14 residues. In DNA, the CDR3 is TGTGCCAGCAGTTCACAGGGGGCCCATTACGAGCAGTACTTC. It is translated as CASSSQGAHYEQYF.